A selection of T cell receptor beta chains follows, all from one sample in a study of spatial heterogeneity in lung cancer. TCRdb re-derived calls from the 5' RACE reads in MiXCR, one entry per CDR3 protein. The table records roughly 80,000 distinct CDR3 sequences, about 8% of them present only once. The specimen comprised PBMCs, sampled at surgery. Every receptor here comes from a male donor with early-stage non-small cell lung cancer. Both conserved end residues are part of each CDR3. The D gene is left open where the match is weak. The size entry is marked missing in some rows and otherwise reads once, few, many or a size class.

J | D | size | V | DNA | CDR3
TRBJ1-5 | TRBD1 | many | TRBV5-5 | TGTGCCAGCAGCTTGGACGGACAGGGCAATCAGCCCCAGCATTTT | CASSLDGQGNQPQHF
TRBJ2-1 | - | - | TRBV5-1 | TGCGCCAGCAGCTTGGCCGGGAGACCCTCCTACAATGAGCAGTTCTTC | CASSLAGRPSYNEQFF
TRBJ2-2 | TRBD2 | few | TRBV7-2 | TGTGCCAGCATATCTAGCGGGAGGGGCACCGGGGAGCTGTTTTTT | CASISSGRGTGELFF
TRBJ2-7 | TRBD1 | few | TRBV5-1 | TGCGCCAGCAGCTTGCACGGACAGGGGGCTTACGAGCAGTACTTC | CASSLHGQGAYEQYF
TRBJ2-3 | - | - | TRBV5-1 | TGCGCCAGCAGCTTAGGAGGGGTAGATACGCAGTATTTT | CASSLGGVDTQYF
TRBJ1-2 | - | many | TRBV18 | TGTGCCAGCTCACCCCCGTTGGGTGGCTACACCTTC | CASSPPLGGYTF
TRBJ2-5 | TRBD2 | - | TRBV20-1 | TGCAGTGCAGCTAGCGGGAGACTAGAGACCCAGTACTTC | CSAASGRLETQYF
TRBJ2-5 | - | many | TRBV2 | TGTGCCAGCAGACAGGACAATGGAGGGTTTGTGGCCCAGTACTTC | CASRQDNGGFVAQYF
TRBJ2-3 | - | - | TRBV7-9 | TGTGCCAGCAGCTTAGCGGGAGTAGTAGATACGCAGTATTTT | CASSLAGVVDTQYF
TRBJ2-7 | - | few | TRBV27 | TGTGCCAGCAGTTTAAATAGGCACAGCGAGCAGTACTTC | CASSLNRHSEQYF
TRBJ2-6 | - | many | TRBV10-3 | TGTGCCATCAGTGCACAGGGTAGTGGGGCCAACGTCCTGACTTTC | CAISAQGSGANVLTF
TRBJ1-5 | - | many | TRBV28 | TGTGCCAGCACGGGGGCAGGGGCGGATCAGCCCCAGCATTTT | CASTGAGADQPQHF
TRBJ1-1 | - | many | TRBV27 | TGTGCCAGCGGGATAATGAACACTGAAGCTTTCTTT | CASGIMNTEAFF
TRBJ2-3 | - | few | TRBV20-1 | TGCAGTGCTAGGAGGACAGCTAGCACAGATACGCAGTATTTT | CSARRTASTDTQYF
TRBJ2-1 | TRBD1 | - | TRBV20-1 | TGCAGTGCTAGGAACAGGGGGCGGAATGAGCAGTTCTTC | CSARNRGRNEQFF
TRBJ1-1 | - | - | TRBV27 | TGTGCCAGCAGTGCCCGGAGGGGATTTGAAGCTTTCTTT | CASSARRGFEAFF
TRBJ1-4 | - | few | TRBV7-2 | TGTGCCAGCAGCTCCACCTCGGACGGCCCGAATGAAAAACTGTTTTTT | CASSSTSDGPNEKLFF
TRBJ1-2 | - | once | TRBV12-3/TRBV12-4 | TGTGCCAGCAGTCGGGACTTTCGAACCCTTTCGGTGGACAATAACCTAGATAACTATGGCTACACCTTC | CASSRDFRTLSVDNNLDNYGYTF
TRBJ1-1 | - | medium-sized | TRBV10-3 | TGTGCCATCAGTGAGTCTATTAGAGTTGAAGCTTTCTTT | CAISESIRVEAFF
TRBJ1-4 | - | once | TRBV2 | TGTGCCAGCAGTGCACTGTGGCCGGGAACTAATGAAAAACTGTTTTTT | CASSALWPGTNEKLFF
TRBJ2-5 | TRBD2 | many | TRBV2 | TGTGCCAGCAGTGAACTAGCGGGAGGAGAGACCCAGTACTTC | CASSELAGGETQYF